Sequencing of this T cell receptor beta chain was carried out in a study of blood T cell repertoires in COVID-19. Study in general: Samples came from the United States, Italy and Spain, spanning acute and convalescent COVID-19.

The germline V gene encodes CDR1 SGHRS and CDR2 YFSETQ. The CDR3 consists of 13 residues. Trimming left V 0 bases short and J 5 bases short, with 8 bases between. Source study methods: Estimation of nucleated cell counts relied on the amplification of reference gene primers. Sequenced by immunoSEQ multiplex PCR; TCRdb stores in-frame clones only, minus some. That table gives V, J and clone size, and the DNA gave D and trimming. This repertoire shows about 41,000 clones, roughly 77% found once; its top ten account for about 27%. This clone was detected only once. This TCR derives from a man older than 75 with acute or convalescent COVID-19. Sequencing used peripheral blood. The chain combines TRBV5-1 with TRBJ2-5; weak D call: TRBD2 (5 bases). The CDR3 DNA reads TGCGCCAGCAGCTTGGGTCCGGGGGAGACCCAGTACTTC. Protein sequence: CASSLGPGETQYF. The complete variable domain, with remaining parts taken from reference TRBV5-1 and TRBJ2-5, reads KAGVTQTPRYLIKTRGQQVTLSCSPISGHRSVSWYQQTPGQGLQFLFEYFSETQRNKGNFPGRFSGRQFSNSRSEMNVSTLELGDSALYLCASSLGPGETQYFGPGTRLLVL.